The 24 T cell receptor beta chains reported below all come from one sample, sequenced in a study of blood T cell repertoires in COVID-19. Only in-frame clones appear in the TCRdb table, and some are missing; sequencing was by immunoSEQ multiplex PCR. The repertoire holds fewer than 50,000 clones, with roughly 69% as singletons. Sample: peripheral blood. The receptors shown here come from an elderly man with acute or convalescent COVID-19.

This clone was seen a few times. The rearrangement uses TRBV5-4 and TRBJ1-1; no firm D call. Germline V CDR1 and CDR2: SGHNT, YYREEE (reference sequence). There are 14 residues in the CDR3. V was pared by 0 bases and J by 10 bases, with 16 bases between. The CDR3 loop reads CASSLVTLAGGAFF. DNA for the CDR3: TGTGCCAGCAGCTTGGTGACTCTGGCAGGAGGAGCTTTCTTT.

V is TRBV28 and J is TRBJ1-2; 8 bases map to TRBD1. CDR1 is MDHEN, CDR2 SYDVKM, per germline. The V gene end was trimmed by 5 bases and the J gene end by 5 bases; junction bases not matched to a gene: 10. The CDR3 contains 15 residues. Here the CDR3 reads CASSPLDRGKYGYTF. In nucleotides, the CDR3 is TGTGCCAGCAGTCCCTTAGACAGGGGCAAATATGGCTACACCTTC.

The chain has TRBV9 and TRBJ1-6, with a tentative D call TRBD1 (5 bases). V shed 3 bases and J shed 15 bases, with 19 bases lying between them. Germline loops: CDR1 SGDLS, CDR2 YYNGEE. There are 14 residues in the CDR3. The CDR3 coding sequence is TGTGCCAGCAGCGCTCTGGACACCCCGGTTCACCTCCACTTT. It is translated as CASSALDTPVHLHF.

CDR3 protein: CASSFAGLVGDTQYF. The CDR3 DNA reads as TGCGCCAGCAGCTTCGCAGGGTTGGTCGGAGATACGCAGTATTTT. V is TRBV5-1 and J is TRBJ2-3; D is possibly TRBD1 (5 bases). The V gene lost 2 bases and the J gene lost 5 bases, with 15 bases spanning the gap. Germline CDR1 reads SGHRS; CDR2 reads YFSETQ. This CDR3 spans 15 amino acids.

Many counts were recorded for this clone. The J gene is TRBJ2-7, the V gene TRBV11-2; TRBD2 aligns across 12 bases. The V gene end was trimmed by 3 bases and the J gene end by 3 bases; junction bases not matched to a gene: 3. This CDR3 has 15 amino acids. From germline, CDR1 is SGHAT and CDR2 FQNNGV. The DNA of the CDR3 is TGTGCCAGCAGCTTTCCGACTAGCGGGAGCTACGAGCAGTACTTC. Translating gives CASSFPTSGSYEQYF.

The genes are TRBV7-2 and TRBJ2-1; TRBD1 matches at 9 bases. The CDR3 extends over 14 amino acids. From germline, CDR1 is SGHTA and CDR2 FQGNSA. J lost 9 bases, V lost 5 bases, and 8 bases had no gene match. The CDR3 protein is CASSRDREGGEQFF. The CDR3, as DNA: TGTGCCAGCAGCCGGGACAGGGAAGGAGGTGAGCAGTTCTTC.

This chain links TRBV27 with TRBJ1-2; TRBD1 is a possible D gene (5 bases). This CDR3 has 13 residues. The V gene lost 3 bases and the J gene lost 8 bases, with 13 bases spanning the gap. Per germline, CDR1 MNHEY and CDR2 SMNVEV (reference sequence). The CDR3 DNA is TGTGCCAGCAGTTTTACAGGACGGATGGGCTACACCTTC. This codes for CASSFTGRMGYTF.

This clone showed up just once. This chain uses TRBV5-1 with TRBJ1-4; TRBD1 might be the D (5 bases). The CDR3 is 14 amino acids. V lost 0 bases and J 8 bases, leaving 11 bases between the germline ends. Per germline, CDR1 SGHRS and CDR2 YFSETQ. The CDR3 DNA reads TGCGCCAGCAGCTTGGAAGGGGCAAGGGAAAAACTGTTTTTT. Its translation: CASSLEGAREKLFF.

J is TRBJ2-3 and V is TRBV7-3; 8 bases agree with TRBD2. Trimming removed 5 bases from V and 8 bases from J; junction bases left unmatched: 6. CDR1 SGHTA and CDR2 FQGTGA come from the germline V gene. The CDR3 runs 13 residues. CDR3 in amino acids: CASSIGTSGTQYF. The CDR3 nucleotides are TGTGCCAGCAGCATCGGGACTAGTGGTACGCAGTATTTT.

The chain employs TRBV11-3 and TRBJ1-4; possibly TRBD1 for D (5 bases). This CDR3 region has 16 residues. V lost 0 bases to trimming and J lost 6 bases, with 14 bases between them. The germline V gene encodes CDR1 SGHNT and CDR2 YENEEA. CDR3 protein: CASSLEQVTGDEKLFF. The CDR3 nucleotides read TGTGCCAGCAGCTTAGAACAGGTTACGGGTGATGAAAAACTGTTTTTT.

Of note for this clone: The junction shows a germline mismatch at one end, possibly a read error. The V and J genes are TRBV7-2 and TRBJ2-1, with 9 bases lining up with TRBD2. Germline assignment: CDR1 SGHTA and CDR2 FQGNSA. This CDR3 contains 15 residues. The DNA of the CDR3 is TGTGCCGGCAGCTTATTTCTAGCGGGGAGCAATGAGCAGTTCTTC. Amino acid sequence: CAGSLFLAGSNEQFF.

The V and J genes are TRBV7-9 and TRBJ1-4; D is unresolved. CDR3 length: 14 amino acids. The ends were cut back, 4 bases at V and 4 bases at J, with 10 bases in the middle. Germline V gives CDR1 SEHNR, CDR2 FQNEAQ (reference sequence). The CDR3: CASSSTGNNEKLFF. Here the CDR3 DNA reads TGTGCCAGCAGCTCTACGGGGAATAATGAAAAACTGTTTTTT.

The chain joins TRBV20-1 to TRBJ2-7, with 7 bases lining up with TRBD1. The CDR3 spans 11 residues. Per the germline V gene, CDR1 is DFQATT and CDR2 is SNEGSKA (reference sequence). With V trimmed by 6 bases and J by 7 bases, 6 bases remained unmatched. CDR3 bases: TGCAGTGCAAGACAGGGCCTGGAGCAGTACTTC. Translation: CSARQGLEQYF.

This chain connects TRBV5-6 to TRBJ2-1; D is possibly TRBD1 (6 bases). This CDR3 has 15 amino acids. CDR1 SGHDT and CDR2 YYEEEE come from the germline V gene. Trimming took 5 bases from V and 4 from J, leaving 16 bases between them. CDR3 residues: CASRLGIGGYNEQFF. The DNA of the CDR3 is TGTGCCAGCAGACTCGGGATAGGGGGATACAATGAGCAGTTCTTC.

This chain connects TRBV7-2 to TRBJ2-3; TRBD1 agrees at 10 bases. Germline V gives CDR1 SGHTA, CDR2 FQGNSA. V was pared by 1 base and J by 1 base, with 8 bases of the junction left unmatched. CDR3 length: 18 residues. The CDR3 coding sequence is TGTGCCAGCAGCTTAGGCCCCCCCGGACAGGGGGGCACAGATACGCAGTATTTT. Residues: CASSLGPPGQGGTDTQYF.

This rearrangement joins TRBV19 to TRBJ2-3; perhaps TRBD1 as D (6 bases). Looked up from germline, CDR1 is LNHDA and CDR2 is SQIVND (reference sequence). Between the trimmed V and J ends, which lost 1 base and 4 bases, there was a span of 9 bases. This CDR3 region has 14 residues. CDR3 nucleotides: TGTGCCAGTAGTATAGCACAGGGCCCAGATACGCAGTATTTT. Protein sequence: CASSIAQGPDTQYF. The full variable domain, its missing parts supplied by reference TRBV19 and TRBJ2-3, is DGGITQSPKYLFRKEGQNVTLSCEQNLNHDAMYWYRQDPGQGLRLIYYSQIVNDFQKGDIAEGYSVSREKKESFPLTVTSAQKNPTAFYLCASSIAQGPDTQYFGPGTRLTVL.

This clone was seen just once. V gene TRBV18 combines with J gene TRBJ1-4, with unresolved D. V lost 1 base and J lost 8, with 8 bases in between. The CDR3 consists of 13 residues. Germline assignment: CDR1 KGHSH and CDR2 LQKENI. CDR3 amino acids: CASSPRAGEKLFF. CDR3 coding DNA: TGTGCCAGCTCACCACGTGCGGGAGAAAAACTGTTTTTT.

The V call is TRBV4-3, the J call TRBJ2-7; possible D gene TRBD1, 5 bases. The CDR3 length is 15 residues. Germline values: CDR1 LGHNA, CDR2 YSLEER. V was clipped by 0 bases and J by 0 bases, with 9 bases between them. The CDR3 region is CASSQDQGYSYEQYF. DNA of the CDR3: TGCGCCAGCAGCCAAGATCAGGGCTACTCCTACGAGCAGTACTTC.

J is TRBJ2-7 and V is TRBV11-2; 14 bases fit TRBD2. CDR1 and CDR2 (germline): SGHAT, FQNNGV. This CDR3 spans 17 amino acids. V shed 5 bases and J 1 base; nucleotides not matched to a gene: 7. This chain's CDR3 is CASSLRTSGGWSYEQYF. CDR3 DNA sequence: TGTGCCAGCAGCCTTCGGACTAGCGGGGGGTGGTCCTACGAGCAGTACTTC.

The rearrangement uses TRBV18 and TRBJ2-7; 8 bases are a match to TRBD2. Germline V CDR1 and CDR2: KGHSH, LQKENI. Trimming took 4 bases from V and 0 from J; bases not matched to a gene: 14. This CDR3 is built from 18 residues. The CDR3 protein is CASSQALIAGPSSYEQYF. The CDR3 region has the DNA TGTGCCAGCTCACAAGCCCTAATAGCGGGGCCGAGCTCCTACGAGCAGTACTTC.

V and J are TRBV29-1 and TRBJ1-1, with TRBD1 matching over 9 bases. CDR3 size: 13 residues. V was clipped by 7 bases and J by 1 base; unmatched bases: 4. CDR1 is SQVTM, CDR2 ANQGSEA, per germline. CDR3 amino acids: CSATTGGNTEAFF. CDR3 in DNA: TGCAGCGCCACGACAGGGGGGAACACTGAAGCTTTCTTT.

The sample holds a few counts of this clone. This rearrangement joins TRBV30 to TRBJ1-1, with 7 bases fitting TRBD1. Germline-derived CDR1 and CDR2 are GTSNPN and SVGIG (reference sequence). V was pared by 3 bases and J by 3 bases, with 4 bases of the junction left unmatched. The CDR3 has 13 residues. For the CDR3, the DNA is TGTGCCTGGAGGGTCGACAGGGACACTGAAGCTTTCTTT. This sequence encodes CAWRVDRDTEAFF.

The V and J genes are TRBV7-9 and TRBJ2-1, with 9 bases matching TRBD2. Germline values: CDR1 SEHNR, CDR2 FQNEAQ (reference sequence). V gave up 5 bases and J gave up 10 bases; unmatched junction bases: 12. CDR3 length: 15 residues. The CDR3, as DNA: TGTGCCAGCAGCCCGGGGGCGGGAGGGGGACGGGAGCAGTTCTTC. This translates into CASSPGAGGGREQFF.

V and J are TRBV4-3 and TRBJ1-2; D remains ambiguous. Trimming shortened V by 0 bases and J by 8 bases, and 13 bases separated the two germline ends. The CDR3 has 14 residues. Germline V gene data show CDR1 as LGHNA and CDR2 as YSLEER. The CDR3 DNA reads as TGCGCCAGCAGCCAAGAATTAGTGGGGAGCGGCTACACCTTC. It translates to CASSQELVGSGYTF.